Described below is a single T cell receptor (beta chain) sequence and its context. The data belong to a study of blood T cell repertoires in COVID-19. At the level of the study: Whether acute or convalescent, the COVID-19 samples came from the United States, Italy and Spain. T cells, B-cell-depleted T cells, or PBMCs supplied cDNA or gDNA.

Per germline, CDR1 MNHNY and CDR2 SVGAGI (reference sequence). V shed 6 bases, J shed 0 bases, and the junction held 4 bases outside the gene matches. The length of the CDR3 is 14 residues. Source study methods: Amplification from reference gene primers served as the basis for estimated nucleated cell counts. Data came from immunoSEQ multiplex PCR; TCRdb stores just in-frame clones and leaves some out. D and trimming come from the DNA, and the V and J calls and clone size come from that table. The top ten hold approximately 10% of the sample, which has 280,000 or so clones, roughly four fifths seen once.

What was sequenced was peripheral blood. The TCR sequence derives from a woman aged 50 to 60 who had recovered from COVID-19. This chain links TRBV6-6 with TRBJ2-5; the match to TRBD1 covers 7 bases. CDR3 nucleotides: TGTGCCAGCAGGCTGGGACAGAACCAAGAGACCCAGTACTTC. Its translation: CASRLGQNQETQYF.